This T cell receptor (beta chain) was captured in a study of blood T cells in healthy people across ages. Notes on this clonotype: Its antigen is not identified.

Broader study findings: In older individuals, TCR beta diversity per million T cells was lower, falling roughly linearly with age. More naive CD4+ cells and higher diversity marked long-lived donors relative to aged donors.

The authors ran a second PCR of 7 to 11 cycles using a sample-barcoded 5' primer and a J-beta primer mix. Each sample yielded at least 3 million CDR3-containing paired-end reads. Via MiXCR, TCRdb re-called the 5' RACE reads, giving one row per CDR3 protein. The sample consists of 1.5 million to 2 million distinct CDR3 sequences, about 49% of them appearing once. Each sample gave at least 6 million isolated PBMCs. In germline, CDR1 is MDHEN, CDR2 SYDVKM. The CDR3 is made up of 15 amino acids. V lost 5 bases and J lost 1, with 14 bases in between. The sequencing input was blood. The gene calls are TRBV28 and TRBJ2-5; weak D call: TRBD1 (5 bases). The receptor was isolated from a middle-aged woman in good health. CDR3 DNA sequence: TGTGCCAGCAGTGTGGCAGGGCCCCTCCAAGAGACCCAGTACTTC. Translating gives CASSVAGPLQETQYF.